This is a list of T cell receptor beta chains from one sample in a study of cytomegalovirus exposure and HLA in healthy donors. The protocol was immunoSEQ multiplex PCR, while the TCRdb copy is restricted to in-frame clones and leaves out a portion. The table lists around 92,000 clones, around 81% of them singletons. The specimen was PBMCs. The receptors shown here come from a man aged 18 to 30 in good health and CMV-seronegative. The CDR3 runs from the conserved cysteine through the conserved F or W. A D gene is named only where the DNA matches it firmly. Clone size is given for some rows only: seen once, a few or many times, or a class if the clone is expanded.

j_gene: TRBJ1-6; abundance: -; v_gene: TRBV28; d_gene: -; CDR3nt: TGTGCCAGCAGCCAGGGACTGATAAATTCACCCCTCCACTTT; CDR3aa: CASSQGLINSPLHF
j_gene: TRBJ1-6; abundance: -; v_gene: TRBV27; d_gene: -; CDR3nt: TGTGCCAGCAGTAGCTCAGGGACTCTGCCTAATTCACCCCTCCACTTT; CDR3aa: CASSSSGTLPNSPLHF
j_gene: TRBJ2-7; abundance: -; v_gene: TRBV7-8; d_gene: TRBD2; CDR3nt: TGTGCCAGCAGCTTACGGGGGGGGGTTGCCTACGAGCAGTACTTC; CDR3aa: CASSLRGGVAYEQYF
j_gene: TRBJ2-1; abundance: -; v_gene: TRBV10-1; d_gene: TRBD1; CDR3nt: TGCGCCAGTTCCCTGGGACAGGTTTACAATGAGCAGTTCTTC; CDR3aa: CASSLGQVYNEQFF
j_gene: TRBJ2-7; abundance: -; v_gene: TRBV7-2; d_gene: -; CDR3nt: TGTGCCAGCAGCTTAGCGCAGGACGAGCAGTACTTC; CDR3aa: CASSLAQDEQYF
j_gene: TRBJ2-1; abundance: -; v_gene: TRBV27; d_gene: -; CDR3nt: TGTGCCAGCCGGGTGATTAGTGTGAACAATGAGCAGTTCTTC; CDR3aa: CASRVISVNNEQFF
j_gene: TRBJ1-3; abundance: once; v_gene: TRBV4-1; d_gene: -; CDR3nt: TGCGCCAGCAGCCAACCCCCCGGCGGCTTGAGCTCTGGAAACACCATATATTTT; CDR3aa: CASSQPPGGLSSGNTIYF
j_gene: TRBJ1-1; abundance: -; v_gene: TRBV18; d_gene: TRBD1; CDR3nt: TGTGCCAGCTCGCCCGACCGACAGGGTGCTTTCTTT; CDR3aa: CASSPDRQGAFF
j_gene: TRBJ1-1; abundance: -; v_gene: TRBV4-2; d_gene: -; CDR3nt: TGTGCCAGCAGCCAAGATAAGGCAGGGACACAAGCTTTCTTT; CDR3aa: CASSQDKAGTQAFF
j_gene: TRBJ1-1; abundance: -; v_gene: TRBV27; d_gene: TRBD1; CDR3nt: TGTGCCAGCAAACTTCGGACAGGTAGAGGCACTGAAGCTTTCTTT; CDR3aa: CASKLRTGRGTEAFF
j_gene: TRBJ2-3; abundance: -; v_gene: TRBV19; d_gene: TRBD2; CDR3nt: TGTGCCAGTAGTATAGGGACTAGGGATACGCAGTATTTT; CDR3aa: CASSIGTRDTQYF
j_gene: TRBJ1-4; abundance: -; v_gene: TRBV5-4; d_gene: -; CDR3nt: TGTGCCAGCAGCTCGAAGGGAGGAGGGAGGGTTAATGAAAAACTGTTTTTT; CDR3aa: CASSSKGGGRVNEKLFF
j_gene: TRBJ2-7; abundance: -; v_gene: TRBV6-5; d_gene: -; CDR3nt: TGTGCCAGCAGTTACTCGATGCAGGCCTACGAGCAGTACTTC; CDR3aa: CASSYSMQAYEQYF
j_gene: TRBJ1-2; abundance: few; v_gene: TRBV7-8; d_gene: TRBD1; CDR3nt: TGTGCCAGCAGCGGGCGGACAGGGGGCGGCTACACCTTC; CDR3aa: CASSGRTGGGYTF
j_gene: TRBJ2-7; abundance: -; v_gene: TRBV6-6; d_gene: -; CDR3nt: TGTGCCAGCAGTTACCGGACTGGGGACTACGAGCAGTACTTC; CDR3aa: CASSYRTGDYEQYF
j_gene: TRBJ1-2; abundance: -; v_gene: TRBV10-2; d_gene: -; CDR3nt: TGCGCCAGCAGTGTTATGGGTGGGGGCGTCGTCTATGGCTACACCTTC; CDR3aa: CASSVMGGGVVYGYTF
j_gene: TRBJ2-3; abundance: -; v_gene: TRBV2; d_gene: -; CDR3nt: TGTGCCAGCAGTAAACAAGATACGCAGTATTTT; CDR3aa: CASSKQDTQYF
j_gene: TRBJ1-1; abundance: once; v_gene: TRBV5-1; d_gene: TRBD1; CDR3nt: TGCGCCAGCACCTCGACAGGGATCAACACTGAAGCTTTCTTT; CDR3aa: CASTSTGINTEAFF
j_gene: TRBJ2-1; abundance: -; v_gene: TRBV5-1; d_gene: TRBD1; CDR3nt: TGCGCCAGCAGCGCGACAGGGGGCTTCGGCAATGAGCAGTTCTTC; CDR3aa: CASSATGGFGNEQFF
j_gene: TRBJ1-6; abundance: -; v_gene: TRBV28; d_gene: -; CDR3nt: TGTGCCAGCAGTGGCCAGACATGGGCCTTAAGCTCCTATAATTCACCCCTCCACTTT; CDR3aa: CASSGQTWALSSYNSPLHF
j_gene: TRBJ2-1; abundance: -; v_gene: TRBV5-1; d_gene: TRBD2; CDR3nt: TGCGCCAGCAGCTGGGAGGGACTAGCGGGGTTCGGGGAGCAGTTCTTC; CDR3aa: CASSWEGLAGFGEQFF
j_gene: TRBJ2-2; abundance: -; v_gene: TRBV9; d_gene: TRBD2; CDR3nt: TGTGCCAGCAGCGCCCTCGGGGGGGGCGGCACCGGGGAGCTGTTTTTT; CDR3aa: CASSALGGGGTGELFF
j_gene: TRBJ1-2; abundance: -; v_gene: TRBV7-2; d_gene: -; CDR3nt: TGTGCCAGCAGCTTGAGGGAGTGGGGCTACACCTTC; CDR3aa: CASSLREWGYTF
j_gene: TRBJ2-2; abundance: -; v_gene: TRBV5-1; d_gene: TRBD1; CDR3nt: TGCGCCAGCAGCTTGCGACAGGGGAACACCGGGGAGCTGTTTTTT; CDR3aa: CASSLRQGNTGELFF
j_gene: TRBJ2-7; abundance: -; v_gene: TRBV5-1; d_gene: TRBD1; CDR3nt: TGCGCCAGCAGCTCCCGGACAGGGGGGCACGAGCAGTACTTC; CDR3aa: CASSSRTGGHEQYF
j_gene: TRBJ1-1; abundance: few; v_gene: TRBV4-1; d_gene: -; CDR3nt: TGCGCCAGCAGCCAAGATCCCCGCTCCAGGGTCTTCGAAGCTTTCTTT; CDR3aa: CASSQDPRSRVFEAFF
j_gene: TRBJ2-3; abundance: -; v_gene: TRBV27; d_gene: -; CDR3nt: TGTGCCAGCAGTTTAGTCGGGCAGGGGGGCGATACGCAGTATTTT; CDR3aa: CASSLVGQGGDTQYF
j_gene: TRBJ2-7; abundance: -; v_gene: TRBV18; d_gene: TRBD1; CDR3nt: TGTGCCAGCTCACTCGACAGGGGCAACGAGCAGTACTTC; CDR3aa: CASSLDRGNEQYF
j_gene: TRBJ2-3; abundance: -; v_gene: TRBV19; d_gene: TRBD2; CDR3nt: TGTGCCACAGGACTAGCGCCGAGCACAGATACGCAGTATTTT; CDR3aa: CATGLAPSTDTQYF
j_gene: TRBJ1-1; abundance: -; v_gene: TRBV6-1; d_gene: -; CDR3nt: TGTGCCGCCCGGGACAACATGAACACTGAAGCTTTCTTT; CDR3aa: CAARDNMNTEAFF
j_gene: TRBJ2-5; abundance: -; v_gene: TRBV6-1; d_gene: TRBD1; CDR3nt: TGTGCCAGGGCCCTGGGACAGGGGACGGGTACCCAGTACTTC; CDR3aa: CARALGQGTGTQYF
j_gene: TRBJ2-5; abundance: few; v_gene: TRBV7-5; d_gene: -; CDR3nt: TGTGCCAGAAGCTTAGCTGGGGCACTGGACCTCCCAACCTGGGAGACCCAGTACTTC; CDR3aa: CARSLAGALDLPTWETQYF